This entry is about one TCR beta chain. The antigen is undetermined. This CDR3 is 14 amino acids long. Germline CDR1 SEHNR, CDR2 FQNEAQ (reference sequence). The V and J ends lost 5 bases and 7 bases, in that order; junction bases with no gene match: 11. PCR amplification relied on 60 Vbeta primers (plus 13 Jbeta primers). The repertoire was sequenced with immunoSEQ multiplex PCR; TCRdb's copy has only in-frame clones and lacks some. The top ten hold around 3.2% of the sample, which has fewer than 250,000 clones, roughly four fifths seen once. This entry belongs to a study of cytomegalovirus exposure and HLA in healthy donors. Notes on the study in general: Several of the most significant clusters were apparently associated with common viral pathogens in a later analysis. Most sequenced TCRs were rare (though some public TCRs occurred in many donors).

The J gene is TRBJ2-7, the V gene TRBV7-9, with 7 nucleotides matching TRBD1. The specimen was PBMCs. The clonotype originates from a woman in her 30s in good health and CMV-seropositive. The DNA for the CDR3 is TGTGCCAGCAGCGGCGACAGGGCCCACGGAGAGCAGTACTTC. Its protein is CASSGDRAHGEQYF. The complete variable domain, with remaining parts taken from reference TRBV7-9 and TRBJ2-7, reads DTGVSQNPRHKITKRGQNVTFRCDPISEHNRLYWYRQTLGQGPEFLTYFQNEAQLEKSRLLSDRFSAERPKGSFSTLEIQRTEQGDSAMYLCASSGDRAHGEQYFGPGTRLTVT.